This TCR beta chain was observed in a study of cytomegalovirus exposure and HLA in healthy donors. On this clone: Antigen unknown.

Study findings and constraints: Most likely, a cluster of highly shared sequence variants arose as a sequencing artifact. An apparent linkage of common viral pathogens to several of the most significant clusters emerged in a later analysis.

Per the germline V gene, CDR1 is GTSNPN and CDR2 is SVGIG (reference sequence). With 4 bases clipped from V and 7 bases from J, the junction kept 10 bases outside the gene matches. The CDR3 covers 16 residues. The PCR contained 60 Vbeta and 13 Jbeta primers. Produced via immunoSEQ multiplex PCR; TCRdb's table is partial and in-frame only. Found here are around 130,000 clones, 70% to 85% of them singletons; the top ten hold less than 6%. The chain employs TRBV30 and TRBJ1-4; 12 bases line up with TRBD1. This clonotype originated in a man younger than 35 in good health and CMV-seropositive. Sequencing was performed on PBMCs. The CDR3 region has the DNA TGTGCCTGGACGGGACAGGGGGCGGGAGGATTTGAAAAACTGTTTTTT. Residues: CAWTGQGAGGFEKLFF.